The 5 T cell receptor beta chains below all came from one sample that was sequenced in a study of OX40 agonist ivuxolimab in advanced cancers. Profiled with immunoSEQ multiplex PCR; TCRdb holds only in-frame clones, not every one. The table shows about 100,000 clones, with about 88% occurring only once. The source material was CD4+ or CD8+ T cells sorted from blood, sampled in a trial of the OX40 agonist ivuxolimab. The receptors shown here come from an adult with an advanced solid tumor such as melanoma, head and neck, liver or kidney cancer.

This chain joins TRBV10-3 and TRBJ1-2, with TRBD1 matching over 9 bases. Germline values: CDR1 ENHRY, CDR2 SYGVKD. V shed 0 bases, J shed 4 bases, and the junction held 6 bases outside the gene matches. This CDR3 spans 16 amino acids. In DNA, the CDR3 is TGTGCCATCAGTGAGTCCAGGACAGGGGTTGCCTATGGCTACACCTTC. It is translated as CAISESRTGVAYGYTF.

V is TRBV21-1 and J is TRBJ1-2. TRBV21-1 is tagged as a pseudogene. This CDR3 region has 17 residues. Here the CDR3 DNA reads TGTGCCAGCAGCAAAGTGGAGGCGATAGGGCCGCACTATGGCTACACCTTC. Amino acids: CASSKVEAIGPHYGYTF.

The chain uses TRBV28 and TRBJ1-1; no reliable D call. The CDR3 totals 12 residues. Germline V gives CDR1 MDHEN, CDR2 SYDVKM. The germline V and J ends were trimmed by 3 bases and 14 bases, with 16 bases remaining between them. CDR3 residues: CASSLIVGRGFF. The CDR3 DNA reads TGTGCCAGCAGTTTGATCGTCGGTCGTGGGTTCTTT.

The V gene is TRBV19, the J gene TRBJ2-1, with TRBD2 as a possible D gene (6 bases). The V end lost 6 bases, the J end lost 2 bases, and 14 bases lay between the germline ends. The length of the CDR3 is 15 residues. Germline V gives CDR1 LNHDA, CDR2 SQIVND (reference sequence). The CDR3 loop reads CASSSDSGTYNEQFF. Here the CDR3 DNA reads TGTGCCAGTAGCTCGGATAGCGGCACCTACAATGAGCAGTTCTTC.

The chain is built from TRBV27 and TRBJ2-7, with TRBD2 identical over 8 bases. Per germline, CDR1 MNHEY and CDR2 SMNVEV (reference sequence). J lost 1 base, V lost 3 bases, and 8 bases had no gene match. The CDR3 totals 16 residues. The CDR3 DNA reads TGTGCCAGCAGTTTCCGAGGACTAGCACAATCCTACGAGCAGTACTTC. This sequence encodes CASSFRGLAQSYEQYF.